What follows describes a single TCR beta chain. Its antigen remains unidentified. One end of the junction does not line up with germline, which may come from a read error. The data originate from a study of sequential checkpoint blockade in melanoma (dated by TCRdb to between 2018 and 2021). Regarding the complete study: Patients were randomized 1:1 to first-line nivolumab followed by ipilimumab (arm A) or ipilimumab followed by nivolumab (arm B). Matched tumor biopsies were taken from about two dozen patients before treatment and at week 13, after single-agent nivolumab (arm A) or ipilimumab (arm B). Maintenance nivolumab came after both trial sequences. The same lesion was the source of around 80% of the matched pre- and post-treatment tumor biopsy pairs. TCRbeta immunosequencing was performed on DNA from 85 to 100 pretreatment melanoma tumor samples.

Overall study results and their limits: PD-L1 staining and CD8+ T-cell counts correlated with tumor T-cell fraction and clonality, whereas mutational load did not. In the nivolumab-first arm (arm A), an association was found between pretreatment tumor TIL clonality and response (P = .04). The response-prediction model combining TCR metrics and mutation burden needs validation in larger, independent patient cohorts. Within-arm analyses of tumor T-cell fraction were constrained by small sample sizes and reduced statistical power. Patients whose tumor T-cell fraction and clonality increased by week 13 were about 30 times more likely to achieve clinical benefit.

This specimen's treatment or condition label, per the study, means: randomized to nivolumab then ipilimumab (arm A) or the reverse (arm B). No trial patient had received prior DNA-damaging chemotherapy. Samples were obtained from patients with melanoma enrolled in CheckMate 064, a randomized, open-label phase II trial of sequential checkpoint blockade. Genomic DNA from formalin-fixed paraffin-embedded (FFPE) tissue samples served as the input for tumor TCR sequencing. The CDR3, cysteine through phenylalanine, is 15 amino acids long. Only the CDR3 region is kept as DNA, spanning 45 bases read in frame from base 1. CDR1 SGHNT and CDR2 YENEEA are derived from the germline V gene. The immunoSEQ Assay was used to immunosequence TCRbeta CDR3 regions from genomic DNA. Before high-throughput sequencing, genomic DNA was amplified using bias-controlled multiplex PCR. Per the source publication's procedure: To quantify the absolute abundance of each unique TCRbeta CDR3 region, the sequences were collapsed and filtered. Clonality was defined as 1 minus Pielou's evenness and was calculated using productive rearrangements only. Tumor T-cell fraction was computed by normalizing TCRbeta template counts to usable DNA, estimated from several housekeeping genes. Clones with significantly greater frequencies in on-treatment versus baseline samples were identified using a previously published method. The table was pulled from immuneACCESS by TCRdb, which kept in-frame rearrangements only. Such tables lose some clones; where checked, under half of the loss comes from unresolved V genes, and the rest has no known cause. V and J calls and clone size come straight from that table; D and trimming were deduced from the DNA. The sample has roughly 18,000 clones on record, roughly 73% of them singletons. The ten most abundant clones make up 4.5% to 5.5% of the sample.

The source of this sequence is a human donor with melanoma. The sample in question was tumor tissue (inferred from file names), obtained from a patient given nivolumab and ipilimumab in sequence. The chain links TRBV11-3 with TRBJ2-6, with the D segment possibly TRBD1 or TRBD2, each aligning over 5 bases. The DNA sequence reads TGTGCCAGCAGCCTAGAGGGGTCTGGGGCCAACGTCCTGACTTTC. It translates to CASSLEGSGANVLTF.